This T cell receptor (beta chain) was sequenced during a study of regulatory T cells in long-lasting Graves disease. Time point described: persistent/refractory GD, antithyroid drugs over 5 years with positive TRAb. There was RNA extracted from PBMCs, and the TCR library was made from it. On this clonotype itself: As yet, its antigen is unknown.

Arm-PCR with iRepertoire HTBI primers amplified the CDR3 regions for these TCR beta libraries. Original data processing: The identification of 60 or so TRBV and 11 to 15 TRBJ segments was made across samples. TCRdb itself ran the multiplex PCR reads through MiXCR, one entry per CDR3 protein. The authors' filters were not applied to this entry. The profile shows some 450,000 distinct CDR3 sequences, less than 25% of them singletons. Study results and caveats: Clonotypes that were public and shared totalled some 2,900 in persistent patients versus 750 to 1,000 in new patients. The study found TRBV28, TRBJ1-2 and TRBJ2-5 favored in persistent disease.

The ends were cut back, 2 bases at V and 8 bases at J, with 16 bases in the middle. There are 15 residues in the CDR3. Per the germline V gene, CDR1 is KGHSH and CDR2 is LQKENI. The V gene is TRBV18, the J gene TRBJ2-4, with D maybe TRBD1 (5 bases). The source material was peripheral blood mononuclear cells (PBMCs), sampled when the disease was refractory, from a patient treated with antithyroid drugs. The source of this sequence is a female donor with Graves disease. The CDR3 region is CASSPGQGDGDIQYF. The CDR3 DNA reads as TGTGCCAGCTCACCAGGACAAGGGGATGGGGACATTCAGTACTTC.